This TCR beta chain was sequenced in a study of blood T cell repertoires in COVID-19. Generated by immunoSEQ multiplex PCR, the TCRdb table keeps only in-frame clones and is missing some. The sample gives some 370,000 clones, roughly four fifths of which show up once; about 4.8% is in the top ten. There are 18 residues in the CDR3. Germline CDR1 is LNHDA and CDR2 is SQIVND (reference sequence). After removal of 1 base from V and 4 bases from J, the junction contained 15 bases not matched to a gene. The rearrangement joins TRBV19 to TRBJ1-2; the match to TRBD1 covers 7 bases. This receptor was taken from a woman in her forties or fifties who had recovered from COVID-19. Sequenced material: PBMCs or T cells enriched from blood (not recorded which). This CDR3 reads CASSIVPGGGQDPYGYTF. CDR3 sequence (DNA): TGTGCCAGTAGTATAGTTCCCGGAGGTGGACAGGATCCCTATGGCTACACCTTC.